This is a list of T cell receptor beta chains from one sample in a study of cytomegalovirus exposure and HLA in healthy donors. Sequencing used immunoSEQ multiplex PCR; TCRdb keeps in-frame clones, though not all of them. The sample shows about 120,000 clones, less than 80% of them seen only once. Source material: PBMCs. Every receptor here comes from a woman aged 40 to 50 in good health and CMV-seropositive. Each CDR3 is given with its conserved first and last residue. A D gene is named only where the DNA matches it firmly. The size entry is marked missing in some rows and otherwise reads once, few, many or a size class.

>TRBD1|.|TRBJ1-3|TRBV27
CASSLRTGEGNTIYF
TGTGCCAGCAGCCTAAGGACAGGGGAGGGAAACACCATATATTTT
>.|.|TRBJ2-1|TRBV7-9
CASSLAWLAAYNEQFF
TGTGCCAGCAGCTTAGCGTGGTTAGCTGCATACAATGAGCAGTTCTTC
>TRBD2|.|TRBJ2-2|TRBV4-2
CASSQGVAGVIRELFF
TGTGCCAGCAGCCAGGGGGTAGCGGGAGTCATCCGGGAGCTGTTTTTT
>TRBD1|.|TRBJ2-7|TRBV7-9
CASSPTGISYEQYF
TGTGCCAGCAGCCCGACAGGGATTTCCTACGAGCAGTACTTC
>TRBD2|.|TRBJ2-7|TRBV9
CASSTGLDGTYEQYF
TGTGCCAGCAGCACCGGACTAGATGGGACCTACGAGCAGTACTTC
>.|few|TRBJ1-1|TRBV18
CASSPMEGRWTEAFF
TGTGCCAGCTCACCGATGGAGGGGCGGTGGACTGAAGCTTTCTTT
>.|.|TRBJ2-1|TRBV9
CASSRGGSAGSYNEQFF
TGTGCCAGCAGCAGAGGGGGTAGCGCTGGCTCCTACAATGAGCAGTTCTTC
>.|few|TRBJ2-7|TRBV2
CASSEWGAMYEQYF
TGTGCCAGCAGTGAATGGGGCGCGATGTACGAGCAGTACTTC
>.|.|TRBJ2-1|TRBV27
CASSFQGSYNEQFF
TGTGCCAGCAGTTTTCAGGGGTCCTACAATGAGCAGTTCTTC
>.|.|TRBJ2-7|TRBV5-6
CASSLMRYEQYF
TGTGCCAGCAGCCTGATGAGATACGAGCAGTACTTC
>.|.|TRBJ2-3|TRBV4-1
CASSQVQRTDTQYF
TGCGCCAGCAGCCAAGTACAGCGCACAGATACGCAGTATTTT